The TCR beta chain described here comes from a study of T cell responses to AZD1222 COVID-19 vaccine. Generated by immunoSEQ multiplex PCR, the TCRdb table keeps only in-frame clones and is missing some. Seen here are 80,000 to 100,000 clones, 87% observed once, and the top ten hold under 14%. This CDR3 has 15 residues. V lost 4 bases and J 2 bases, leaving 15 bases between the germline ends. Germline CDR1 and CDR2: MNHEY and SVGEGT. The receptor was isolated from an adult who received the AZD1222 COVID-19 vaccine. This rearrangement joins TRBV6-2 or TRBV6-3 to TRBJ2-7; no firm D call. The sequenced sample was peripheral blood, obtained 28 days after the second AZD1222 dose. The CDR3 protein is CASSSTQTSPYEQYF. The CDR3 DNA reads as TGTGCCAGCAGTTCTACTCAAACTTCTCCCTACGAGCAGTACTTC.